This T cell receptor beta chain came from a study of T-cell memory formation after mild COVID-19. Study-wide results and caveats: Among clones peaking at day 37 in the second wave, SARS-CoV-2 specificity remained unconfirmed. Memory sampled before infection contained some responding clones, suggesting cross-reactive memory joined. Later expanders leaned toward CD4+, whereas clones contracting from day 15 to 85 were balanced CD4/CD8.

TCRdb reprocessed the 5' RACE reads via MiXCR and lists one record per CDR3 protein. The sample contains approximately 250,000 distinct CDR3 sequences, around 15% of which appear only once. The CDR3 loop spans 16 amino acids. The germline V gene encodes CDR1 LGHNA and CDR2 YNFKEQ. J lost 3 bases, V lost 3 bases, and 10 bases had no gene match. Remarks on this clonotype: Its target is not known.

The clonotype was recovered from a man between 18 and 29 years old who had mild COVID-19 (a few samples of this study predate the infection). Cell type and time point are not known. The genes are TRBV4-2 and TRBJ2-5; 7 bases are shared with TRBD2. Sample: PBMCs or a T cell subset sorted from them (not recorded which). The chain's CDR3 is CASSQGRDYPKETQYF. The CDR3 DNA is TGTGCCAGCAGCCAGGGAAGGGACTACCCTAAAGAGACCCAGTACTTC.